This T cell receptor beta chain was observed in a study of cytomegalovirus exposure and HLA in healthy donors. CDR1 is LGHNA, CDR2 YSLEER, per germline. CDR3 length: 15 amino acids. The junction had 7 bases not matched to a gene; V was cut back by 0 bases and J by 6 bases. This clone has only one observation. Amplification used 60 Vbeta primers and 13 Jbeta primers. The method was immunoSEQ multiplex PCR; TCRdb's version includes in-frame clones alone and lacks a portion of them. Among some 100,000 clones listed, around three quarters were seen once. The sample comprised PBMCs. The chain is built from TRBV4-3 and TRBJ2-7, with 8 bases matching TRBD1. The sequence derives from a human donor in good health. The DNA of the CDR3 is TGCGCCAGCAGCCAAGATCGCCAGGGGGCGGGCGAGCAGTACTTC. Translation gives CASSQDRQGAGEQYF.